The clone carrying this TCR beta chain has more than one count but fewer than ten. Its cognate antigen is unknown. The data stem from a study of blood T cells in healthy people across ages. Study conclusions and caveats: Diversity figures derived from one million T cells were judged to underestimate the true value. Roughly linearly, TCR beta diversity per million T cells fell as age increased.

Sample-barcoded 5' priming and a J-beta primer mix drove a second PCR of 7 to 11 cycles. MiXCR was run by TCRdb on the 5' RACE reads, yielding one entry per CDR3 protein. The table has 1 million or so distinct CDR3 sequences, 35% to 55% seen once. Germline V CDR1 and CDR2: SQVTM, ANQGSEA. This CDR3 spans 14 amino acids. V shed 6 bases and J 9 bases; nucleotides not matched to a gene: 14. The donors, aged roughly 6 to 100, were healthy Caucasians from Russia. Researchers collected 9.5 to 10 milliliters of peripheral blood from every single donor. The rearrangement links TRBV29-1 to TRBJ2-1, with 7 bases aligning to TRBD2. The source of this sequence is a woman aged 55-69 years in good health. Sequences were obtained from blood. CDR3 residues: CSVDSAGVAGEQFF. DNA of the CDR3: TGCAGCGTCGACTCCGCGGGAGTGGCTGGTGAGCAGTTCTTC.